These 25 T cell receptor beta chains originate from one sample sequenced in a study of CD8 T cells in Susac syndrome. Random-hexamer reverse transcription was applied to roughly 0.45 to 1 ug RNA. TCRdb ran MiXCR on the immunoSEQ multiplex PCR reads and lists one entry per CDR3 protein. The sample comprises 150,000 or so distinct CDR3 sequences, about 94% of which are singletons, and just over 0.2% rests with the top ten. The material sequenced was CD8+ T cells from PBMCs. All receptors derive from a human donor with multiple sclerosis.

J is TRBJ2-3 and V is TRBV3-1; 12 bases line up with TRBD2. The CDR3 spans 18 residues. CDR1 LGHDT and CDR2 YNNKEL come from the germline V gene (reference sequence). Trimming cost V 0 bases and J 2 bases; bases outside gene matches: 6. This chain's CDR3 is CASSQETSGGNPTDTQYF. CDR3 nucleotide sequence: TGTGCCAGCAGCCAAGAGACTAGCGGGGGCAACCCCACAGATACGCAGTATTTT.

The V gene is TRBV12-5, the J gene TRBJ1-1, with TRBD1 matching over 9 bases. Losses at the gene ends were 3 bases for V and 1 base for J; bases not matched to a gene: 3. The CDR3 sequence is 15 residues long. Germline assignment: CDR1 LGHNT and CDR2 FRNRAP. The CDR3 region is CASGFRDRANTEAFF. The CDR3, as DNA: TGTGCTAGTGGTTTTCGGGACAGGGCGAACACTGAAGCTTTCTTT.

This clonotype has only one observation. The chain combines TRBV9 with TRBJ2-2; D remains ambiguous. The germline V gene encodes CDR1 SGDLS and CDR2 YYNGEE. The CDR3 consists of 13 residues. Trimming took off 1 base at V and 2 bases at J, with 3 bases between the two ends. The CDR3 coding sequence is TGTGCCAGCAGCGTATCAAACACCGGGGAGCTGTTTTTT. This gives the protein CASSVSNTGELFF.

The chain carries TRBV19 and TRBJ1-2; possibly TRBD1 for D (6 bases). Germline CDR1 is LNHDA and CDR2 is SQIVND (reference sequence). V shed 6 bases and J shed 4 bases, with 18 bases lying between them. The CDR3 totals 15 residues. The CDR3 region is CASSNVGGWTYGYTF. The CDR3 nucleotides read TGTGCCAGTAGCAACGTGGGGGGCTGGACCTATGGCTACACCTTC. Using reference TRBV19 and TRBJ1-2 for the parts outside the CDR3, the full variable domain is DGGITQSPKYLFRKEGQNVTLSCEQNLNHDAMYWYRQDPGQGLRLIYYSQIVNDFQKGDIAEGYSVSREKKESFPLTVTSAQKNPTAFYLCASSNVGGWTYGYTFGSGTRLTVV.

The chain is built from TRBV2 and TRBJ1-2; TRBD1 matches at 9 bases. The CDR3 length is 15 residues. The V gene end was trimmed by 7 bases and the J gene end by 4 bases; junction bases not matched to a gene: 10. Germline V lookup: CDR1 SNHLY, CDR2 FYNNEI. The CDR3 here is CASIPPRTGAYGYTF. The CDR3 DNA follows: TGTGCCAGCATCCCCCCCCGGACAGGGGCCTATGGCTACACCTTC.

This sequence joins TRBV20-1 and TRBJ2-3; D perhaps matches TRBD2 (6 bases). This CDR3 is built from 15 residues. Germline V gene sequence: CDR1 DFQATT, CDR2 SNEGSKA (reference sequence). Trimming took off 2 bases at V and 6 bases at J, with 18 bases between the two ends. CDR3 sequence (DNA): TGCAGTGCTAGATTGCGGGGCCAACGGGGGGATACGCAGTATTTT. Its translation: CSARLRGQRGDTQYF.

The chain links TRBV20-1 to TRBJ1-3; the D gene is possibly TRBD1 (5 bases). CDR1 DFQATT and CDR2 SNEGSKA come from the germline V gene (reference sequence). The CDR3 contains 13 residues. V was shortened by 1 base and J by 4 bases, with 8 bases between the two germline ends. The CDR3 nucleotides read TGCAGTGCTAGAGCTCAGGGCGGAAACACCATATATTTT. It specifies CSARAQGGNTIYF.

The chain has TRBV9 and TRBJ2-7; TRBD1 aligns across 8 bases. The junction had 4 bases not matched to a gene; V was cut back by 4 bases and J by 1 base. Germline-derived CDR1 and CDR2 are SGDLS and YYNGEE. CDR3 length: 14 amino acids. The CDR3 DNA reads TGTGCCAGCAGCAGACAGGGGAGGTCCTACGAGCAGTACTTC. This codes for CASSRQGRSYEQYF.

The chain employs TRBV2 and TRBJ2-6; D unclear. V lost 2 bases and J lost 1, with 12 bases in between. Germline CDR1 is SNHLY and CDR2 is FYNNEI. CDR3 length equals 17 residues. CDR3 loop: CASSESEHWSGANVLTF. CDR3 nucleotides: TGTGCCAGCAGTGAATCAGAGCACTGGTCTGGGGCCAACGTCCTGACTTTC.

The chain uses TRBV6-5 and TRBJ1-1; 9 bases line up with TRBD1. V dropped 4 bases and J dropped 1; count of bases not matched to a gene: 10. This CDR3 has 17 residues. Germline values: CDR1 MNHEY, CDR2 SVGAGI. CDR3 residues: CASSWSVDRGENTEAFF. DNA for the CDR3: TGTGCCAGCAGTTGGTCGGTGGACAGGGGCGAGAACACTGAAGCTTTCTTT.

The chain links TRBV20-1 to TRBJ2-2, with D hard to call. V was shortened by 1 base and J by 3 bases, with 12 bases between the two germline ends. The CDR3 is 15 residues long. Germline V lookup: CDR1 DFQATT, CDR2 SNEGSKA (reference sequence). The CDR3 DNA sequence: TGCAGTGCTAGAGTGTGGCCCGACTACACCGGGGAGCTGTTTTTT. Protein: CSARVWPDYTGELFF.

The chain uses TRBV20-1 and TRBJ1-2, with 7 bases fitting TRBD1. The CDR3 runs to 16 residues. The germline CDR1 and CDR2 sequences are DFQATT and SNEGSKA (reference sequence). J gave up 8 bases and V 6 bases, and 21 bases lay outside the gene matches. DNA for the CDR3: TGCAGTGCCCCACCCAGCCGGGACAGCAAGAAATGGGGCTACACCTTC. Protein: CSAPPSRDSKKWGYTF.

This clonotype turned up a few times. The chain is built from TRBV30 and TRBJ1-1; TRBD1 aligns across 7 bases. V dropped 5 bases and J dropped 1; count of bases not matched to a gene: 1. The germline CDR1 and CDR2 sequences are GTSNPN and SVGIG (reference sequence). The CDR3 covers 12 residues. The CDR3 DNA reads as TGTGCCTGGCGGACAGGGAACACTGAAGCTTTCTTT. This translates into CAWRTGNTEAFF.

The chain carries TRBV5-1 and TRBJ2-3, with D possibly matching TRBD1 (6 bases). Looked up from germline, CDR1 is SGHRS and CDR2 is YFSETQ. The V gene lost 0 bases and the J gene lost 5 bases, with 10 bases spanning the gap. The CDR3 sequence is 14 residues long. The CDR3 sequence: CASSLETGRDTQYF. The CDR3, as DNA: TGCGCCAGCAGCTTGGAGACAGGCCGAGATACGCAGTATTTT.

The genes are TRBV3-1 and TRBJ1-2; no firm D call. The CDR3 has 12 amino acids. Germline V gives CDR1 LGHDT, CDR2 YNNKEL (reference sequence). The V end lost 7 bases, the J end lost 4 bases, and 10 bases lay between the germline ends. The chain's CDR3 is CASKGSGYGYTF. The CDR3 DNA sequence: TGTGCCAGCAAGGGTTCGGGCTATGGCTACACCTTC.

This chain connects TRBV20-1 to TRBJ2-7; 8 bases match TRBD1. Losses at the gene ends were 1 base for V and 6 bases for J; bases not matched to a gene: 2. The CDR3 has 12 amino acids. Per germline, CDR1 DFQATT and CDR2 SNEGSKA (reference sequence). CDR3 coding DNA: TGCAGTGCTAGAGGACAGGGGCCCGAGCAGTACTTC. Residues: CSARGQGPEQYF.

The chain has TRBV30 and TRBJ1-1; tentatively, D is TRBD1 (5 bases). Trimming cost V 2 bases and J 1 base, with 17 bases left between them. The CDR3 contains 16 residues. Germline CDR1 GTSNPN, CDR2 SVGIG (reference sequence). DNA of the CDR3: TGTGCCTGGAGTCGCATGAAAAGGGGCCCGAACACTGAAGCTTTCTTT. It encodes CAWSRMKRGPNTEAFF.

Only one count was recorded for this clonotype. The gene calls are TRBV19 and TRBJ2-1; 7 bases are a match to TRBD1. The CDR3 totals 16 residues. CDR1 LNHDA and CDR2 SQIVND come from the germline V gene (reference sequence). Trimming removed 4 bases from V and 4 bases from J; junction bases left unmatched: 10. For the CDR3, the DNA is TGTGCCAGTAGTACACTGACAGGGCGCCGGTACAATGAGCAGTTCTTC. As protein: CASSTLTGRRYNEQFF.

The chain links TRBV9 to TRBJ1-1, with D unclear. The CDR3 spans 13 residues. Germline V gene lookup returns CDR1 SGDLS and CDR2 YYNGEE. Trimming stripped 0 bases from V and 3 bases from J, with 6 bases between. The CDR3: CASSVGEYTEAFF. The CDR3 DNA reads TGTGCCAGCAGCGTAGGGGAGTACACTGAAGCTTTCTTT.

This clonotype was counted a single time. CDR3 loop: CASSSAPGQEDEKLFF. Here the CDR3 DNA reads TGTGCCAGCAGCTCAGCGCCGGGACAGGAGGATGAAAAACTGTTTTTT. The J gene is TRBJ1-4, the V gene TRBV13; 8 nucleotides align to TRBD1. The CDR3 runs to 16 residues. CDR1 is PRHDT, CDR2 FYEKMQ, per germline (reference sequence). V trimming: 4 bases; J trimming: 6 bases; junction bases outside the gene matches: 10.

This chain connects TRBV4-1 to TRBJ2-7, with no clear D. Germline V gene lookup returns CDR1 MGHRA and CDR2 YSYEKL. This CDR3 has 15 residues. Between the trimmed V and J ends, which lost 1 base and 5 bases, there was a span of 15 bases. In DNA form, the CDR3 reads TGCGCCAGCAGCCAAGCCCCTTTGTCTACCAACGAGCAGTACTTC. Translating gives CASSQAPLSTNEQYF.

The chain carries TRBV30 and TRBJ1-2; D not resolved. The CDR3 sequence is 12 residues long. Per the germline V gene, CDR1 is GTSNPN and CDR2 is SVGIG (reference sequence). V shed 4 bases and J shed 3 bases, with 9 bases lying between them. CDR3 loop: CAWITHDYGYTF. Here the CDR3 DNA reads TGTGCCTGGATTACACATGACTATGGCTACACCTTC. The full variable domain, its missing parts supplied by reference TRBV30 and TRBJ1-2, is SQTIHQWPATLVQPVGSPLSLECTVEGTSNPNLYWYRQAAGRGLQLLFYSVGIGQISSEVPQNLSASRPQDRQFILSSKKLLLSDSGFYLCAWITHDYGYTFGSGTRLTVV.

The CDR3 reads CASSPGWNQPQHF. The CDR3, as DNA: TGTGCCAGCAGCCCGGGATGGAACCAGCCCCAGCATTTT. The V and J genes are TRBV7-6 and TRBJ1-5; D remains unclear. From germline, CDR1 is SGHVS and CDR2 FNYEAQ. CDR3 length: 13 amino acids. Trimming removed 5 bases from V and 7 bases from J, with 12 bases in between.

A single count supports this clonotype. This rearrangement joins TRBV20-1 to TRBJ2-1; D may be TRBD2 (5 bases). Trimming pared 0 bases from V and 8 bases from J, leaving 17 bases between. The CDR3 is 15 residues long. Germline loops: CDR1 DFQATT, CDR2 SNEGSKA (reference sequence). CDR3 loop: CSARDASKVGDEQFF. The CDR3 DNA is TGCAGTGCTAGAGACGCCTCGAAGGTCGGGGATGAGCAGTTCTTC.

This chain joins TRBV9 and TRBJ1-1; no firm D call. The CDR3 is 13 amino acids. V was clipped by 0 bases and J by 2 bases, with 5 bases between them. From germline, CDR1 is SGDLS and CDR2 YYNGEE. CDR3 sequence: CASSVAENTEAFF. Written as DNA, the CDR3 is TGTGCCAGCAGCGTAGCGGAAAACACTGAAGCTTTCTTT.